This T cell receptor beta chain emerged from a study of shared clonotypes between healthy human individuals. Assay used: immunoSEQ multiplex PCR; TCRdb lists only in-frame clones, some missing. The sample includes 550,000 to 600,000 clones, roughly 98% seen only once; the top ten take 0.3%. CD45RO-negative, CCR7-positively selected cells formed the naive CD8 fraction, excluding terminally differentiated effector memory CD45RA+ cells. Germline V gives CDR1 SGHDN, CDR2 FVKESK. The length of the CDR3 is 14 residues. V shed 4 bases and J shed 6 bases, with 16 bases lying between them. This TCR came from a man between 25 and 39 years old in good health. This chain uses TRBV14 with TRBJ2-7; a weak D match, TRBD2 (5 bases). Source material: naive CD8+ T cells sorted from blood. DNA of the CDR3: TGTGCCAGCAGCCTTAGAGGGAGTGTCTCCGAGCAGTACTTC. The encoded protein is CASSLRGSVSEQYF.